This TCR beta chain was identified during a study of neurological immune-mediated disorders. The study, taken as a whole, reports: Private repertoires in all groups were suggested by the absence of shared CDR3 amino acid sequences among expanded clones across subjects. Falling below healthy controls, multiple sclerosis showed the least TCR clonal expansion, while HTLV-1-associated myelopathy showed the most.

Synthesis of cDNA was carried out by template-switch 5'RACE. The reaction used 10-nucleotide random UMIs. Every sequencing run generated in excess of 180 million TCR-beta sequences. These sequences covered 15-18 subjects. Each CDR3 protein gets one entry after TCRdb re-called the 5' RACE reads with MiXCR. The sample lists roughly 80,000 distinct CDR3 sequences; 15% to 20% were seen once. This clonotype was seen many times. Its antigen is not identified. This TCR came from a middle-aged woman in good health. Sequencing was performed on PBMCs.

The CDR3 sequence: CSARGGGRSSGNTIYF. CDR3 sequence (DNA): TGCAGTGCTAGGGGGGGCGGAAGGAGCTCTGGAAACACCATATATTTT. The rearrangement joins TRBV20-1 to TRBJ1-3; TRBD1 is a possible D gene (6 bases). From germline, CDR1 is DFQATT and CDR2 SNEGSKA (reference sequence). Trimming took 3 bases from V and 0 from J, leaving 15 bases between them. This CDR3 is 16 amino acids long.